This paragraph reports one T cell receptor (beta chain). The antigen remains unidentified. The data are from a study of radiotherapy plus CTLA-4 blockade in lung cancer. Across the whole study: An objective response was seen in approximately 17% of patients, and disease control in about 31%.

Focal radiation plus CTLA-4 blockade with ipilimumab was given to patients with chemo-refractory metastatic non-small-cell lung cancer. Overall study results and limits: Reports state that early shifts in blood T cell clones, with interferon-beta, best predicted response.

Germline CDR1 WSHSY, CDR2 SAAADI. J lost 1 base, V lost 6 bases, and 5 bases had no gene match. CDR3 length equals 15 residues. Using immunoSEQ multiplex PCR, the repertoire was profiled, and TCRdb retains in-frame clones only, with some absent. The table shows about 19,000 clones, with about 82% occurring only once. This sequence originates from a human donor with non-small cell lung cancer whose response to radiotherapy plus ipilimumab could not be evaluated. This sequence joins TRBV10-2 and TRBJ2-2; 7 positions match TRBD1. The starting material was peripheral blood, obtained from a patient treated with radiotherapy plus ipilimumab. The CDR3 DNA follows: TGCGCCAGCAGGATGGGACAGTGGAACACCGGGGAGCTGTTTTTT. This codes for CASRMGQWNTGELFF.